These 5 T cell receptor beta chains originate from one sample sequenced in a study of shared clonotypes between healthy human individuals. Repertoires were generated with immunoSEQ multiplex PCR, while TCRdb's copy carries only in-frame clones and drops some. The sample lists about 2 million clones, approximately 94% occurring once. Naive CD8 cells comprised CD45RO-negative, CCR7-positively selected cells, excluding terminally differentiated effector memory CD45RA+ cells. The specimen was naive CD8+ T cells sorted from blood. The receptors come from a man younger than 35 in good health.

V is TRBV6-5 and J is TRBJ2-5; no reliable D call. In germline, CDR1 is MNHEY, CDR2 SVGAGI. The CDR3 spans 14 residues. V lost 1 base to trimming and J lost 5 bases, with 11 bases between them. This CDR3 reads CASSYFHLGETQYF. CDR3 sequence (DNA): TGTGCCAGCAGTTACTTCCACCTGGGGGAGACCCAGTACTTC.

With respect to this clone: Different DNA sequences within this sample yield the same CDR3. The rearrangement links TRBV6-5 to TRBJ2-7; 10 nucleotides agree with TRBD1. V dropped 0 bases and J dropped 5; count of bases not matched to a gene: 1. The CDR3 runs 14 residues. Germline CDR1 reads MNHEY; CDR2 reads SVGAGI. The CDR3 DNA reads as TGTGCCAGCAGTTACTCCGGACAGGGGGACGAGCAGTACTTC. It translates to CASSYSGQGDEQYF.

A note on this clone: At one of its ends the junction is not consistent with the germline gene, which may arise from a read error. The sample holds other DNA sequences that translate to the same CDR3. The chain employs TRBV7-3 and TRBJ1-1; TRBD1 is a possible D gene (6 bases). Germline CDR1 SGHTA, CDR2 FQGTGA. The CDR3 is 14 amino acids. The CDR3 loop reads CASSLIGGNTEAFF. In nucleotides, the CDR3 is TGTGCCAGCAGCTTAATAGGGGGGAACACTGAGGCTTTCTTT.

J is TRBJ2-1 and V is TRBV10-3; 10 bases are a match to TRBD2. This CDR3 region has 18 residues. The J segment lost 0 bases and the V segment lost 4 bases, leaving 9 bases of the junction unmatched. Germline-derived CDR1 and CDR2 are ENHRY and SYGVKD. For the CDR3, the DNA is TGTGCCATCAGTGCAGGAGCGGGGGGGCGGGTCTCCTACAATGAGCAGTTCTTC. Protein product: CAISAGAGGRVSYNEQFF.

V gene TRBV2 combines with J gene TRBJ2-3; 8 bases line up with TRBD1. Looked up from germline, CDR1 is SNHLY and CDR2 is FYNNEI. V shed 1 base and J 3 bases; nucleotides not matched to a gene: 3. There are 15 residues in the CDR3. The CDR3, as DNA: TGTGCCAGCAGTGAAGTTACAGGGGGGACAGATACGCAGTATTTT. Translated: CASSEVTGGTDTQYF.